The T cell receptor beta chain under discussion was sequenced for a study of beta chain features in type 1 diabetes. CDR1 SGHTA and CDR2 FQGNSA come from the germline V gene. The CDR3 is 14 residues long. The germline V and J ends were trimmed by 6 bases and 5 bases, with 15 bases remaining between them. In its sample, this clone was seen a few times. Its antigen is unknown. Blood was drawn once from each donor into heparinised tubes. The draws averaged around 0.12 L. Via the markers CD45RO/CCR7/CD25/CD127/CD95/CD27, stem cell-like memory, regulatory, central memory and naive CD4+ cells were sorted. Study results and caveats: Compared with healthy donors, patients appeared to share more similar naive, central memory and regulatory TCRB repertoires. Among type 1 diabetes patients, VDJ junctions had fewer insertions and more deletions.

The whole isolated RNA underwent reverse transcription, so sequencing captured expressed TCRB transcripts. Using immunoSEQ multiplex PCR, the repertoire was profiled, and TCRdb retains in-frame clones only, with some absent. The sample yields about 470,000 clones, about 29% seen once. Sequenced input: naive CD4+ T cells from blood. This clonotype originated in a man younger than 35 in good health. J is TRBJ2-3 and V is TRBV7-2, with D maybe TRBD1 (6 bases). The DNA for the CDR3 is TGTGCCAGCAGGAGGGCAGGGGACGAAGATACGCAGTATTTT. Translation: CASRRAGDEDTQYF.